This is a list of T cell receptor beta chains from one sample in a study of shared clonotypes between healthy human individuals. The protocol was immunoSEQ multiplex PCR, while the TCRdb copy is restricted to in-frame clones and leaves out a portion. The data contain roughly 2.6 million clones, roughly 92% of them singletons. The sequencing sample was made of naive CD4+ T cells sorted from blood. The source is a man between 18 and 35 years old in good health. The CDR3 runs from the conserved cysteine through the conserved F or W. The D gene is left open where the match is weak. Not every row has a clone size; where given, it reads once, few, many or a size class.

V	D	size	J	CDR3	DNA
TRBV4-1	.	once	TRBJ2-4	CASSPGGENIQYF	TGCGCCAGCAGCCCGGGCGGGGAGAACATTCAGTACTTC
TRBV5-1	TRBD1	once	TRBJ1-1	CASSLDRGTEAFF	TGCGCCAGCAGCTTGGACAGGGGAACTGAAGCTTTCTTT
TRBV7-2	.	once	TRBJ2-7	CASSFFYEQYF	TGTGCCAGCAGCTTTTTCTACGAGCAGTACTTC
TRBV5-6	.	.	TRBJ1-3	CASLEGGRNTIYF	TGTGCCAGCCTTGAAGGGGGGAGGAACACCATATATTTT
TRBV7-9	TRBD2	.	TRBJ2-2	CASSPPGGRDTGELFF	TGTGCCAGCAGCCCGCCGGGGGGTCGGGACACCGGGGAGCTGTTTTTT
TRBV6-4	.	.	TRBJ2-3	CASRPPGTDTQYF	TGTGCCAGCAGACCCCCCGGCACAGATACGCAGTATTTT
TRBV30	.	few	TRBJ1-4	CARGGGGEKLFF	TGTGCCCGAGGCGGGGGCGGTGAAAAACTGTTTTTT
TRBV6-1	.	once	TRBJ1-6	CASSELEVYNSPLHF	TGTGCCAGCAGTGAATTAGAGGTATATAATTCACCCCTCCACTTT
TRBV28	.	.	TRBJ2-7	CASRTESYEQYF	TGTGCCAGCAGAACAGAGAGCTACGAGCAGTACTTC
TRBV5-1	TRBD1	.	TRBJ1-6	CASSLGQGGPLHF	TGCGCCAGCAGCTTGGGACAGGGGGGCCCCCTCCACTTT
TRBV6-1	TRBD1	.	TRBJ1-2	CASRDQGAQGYTF	TGTGCCAGCAGGGACCAGGGGGCGCAAGGCTACACCTTC
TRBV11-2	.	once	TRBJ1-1	CASSLDLLNTEAFF	TGTGCCAGCAGCTTAGATCTATTGAACACTGAAGCTTTCTTT
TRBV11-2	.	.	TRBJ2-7	CASSLDSTYEQYF	TGTGCCAGCAGCTTGGACAGTACCTACGAGCAGTACTTC
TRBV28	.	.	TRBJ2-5	CASSSPPGVGETQYF	TGTGCCAGCAGTTCCCCCCCCGGCGTTGGAGAGACCCAGTACTTC
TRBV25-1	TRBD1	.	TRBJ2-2	CASSDQRQGNTGELFF	TGTGCCAGCAGTGACCAAAGACAGGGAAACACCGGGGAGCTGTTTTTT
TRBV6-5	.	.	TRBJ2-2	CASRRMSGELFF	TGTGCCAGCAGGAGAATGTCCGGGGAGCTGTTTTTT
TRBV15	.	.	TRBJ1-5	CATSRDRDDQPQHF	TGTGCCACCAGCAGAGACAGGGATGATCAGCCCCAGCATTTT
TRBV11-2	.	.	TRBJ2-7	CASSLAPSYEQYF	TGTGCCAGCAGCTTAGCCCCCTCCTACGAGCAGTACTTC
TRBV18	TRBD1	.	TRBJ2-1	CASSLGTVSYNEQFF	TGTGCCAGCTCCCTCGGGACAGTCTCCTACAATGAGCAGTTCTTC
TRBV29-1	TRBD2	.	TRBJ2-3	CSVGGREDRPDTQYF	TGCAGCGTTGGCGGACGGGAGGACCGGCCAGATACGCAGTATTTT
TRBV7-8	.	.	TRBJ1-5	CASSLGGRVSNQPQHF	TGTGCCAGCAGCTTAGGGGGCAGGGTGAGCAATCAGCCCCAGCATTTT
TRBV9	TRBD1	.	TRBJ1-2	CASSLNTGGGYGYTF	TGTGCCAGCAGCCTCAACACAGGGGGCGGCTATGGCTACACCTTC
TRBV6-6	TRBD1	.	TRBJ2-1	CASSYGRQGAWNEQFF	TGTGCCAGCAGTTACGGTCGACAGGGGGCTTGGAATGAGCAGTTCTTC
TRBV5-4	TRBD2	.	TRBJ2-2	CASSLLAGGPNTGELFF	TGTGCCAGCAGCTTACTAGCGGGGGGCCCAAACACCGGGGAGCTGTTTTTT
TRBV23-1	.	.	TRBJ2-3	CASSQSLLARDTQYF	TGCGCCAGCAGTCAATCGTTACTAGCTAGAGATACGCAGTATTTT
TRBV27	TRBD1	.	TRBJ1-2	CASSGRQGPGGYTF	TGTGCCAGCAGCGGACGACAGGGTCCCGGTGGCTACACCTTC
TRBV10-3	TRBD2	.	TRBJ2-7	CAISKAGGLSYEQYF	TGTGCCATCAGCAAAGCGGGAGGGCTCTCCTACGAGCAGTACTTC
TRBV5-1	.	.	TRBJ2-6	CASSQIPQGSGANVLTF	TGCGCCAGCAGTCAAATCCCACAGGGCTCTGGGGCCAACGTCCTGACTTTC
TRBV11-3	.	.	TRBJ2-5	CASSLTVQETQYF	TGTGCCAGCAGCCTCACGGTCCAAGAGACCCAGTACTTC
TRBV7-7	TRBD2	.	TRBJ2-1	CASSPRLAGNEQFF	TGTGCTAGCAGCCCCAGACTAGCAGGCAATGAGCAGTTCTTC
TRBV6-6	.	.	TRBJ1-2	CASRSDGINYGYTF	TGTGCCAGCAGATCAGACGGAATTAACTATGGCTACACCTTC
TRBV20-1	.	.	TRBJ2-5	CSGLRETQYF	TGCAGTGGATTGAGGGAGACCCAGTACTTC
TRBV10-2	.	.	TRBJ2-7	CASSGQEAYEQYF	TGCGCCAGCAGTGGGCAGGAGGCCTACGAGCAGTACTTC
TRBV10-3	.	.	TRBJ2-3	CAITPDLATDTQYF	TGTGCCATCACCCCGGACCTCGCCACAGATACGCAGTATTTT
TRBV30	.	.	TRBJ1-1	CAWSDYGTEAFF	TGTGCCTGGAGTGATTATGGCACTGAAGCTTTCTTT
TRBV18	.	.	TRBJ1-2	CASSADLDGYTF	TGTGCCAGCTCAGCCGATCTGGATGGCTACACCTTC
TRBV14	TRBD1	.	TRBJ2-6	CASSPPGQGVLSGANVLTF	TGTGCCAGCAGCCCCCCCGGACAGGGGGTCCTTTCTGGGGCCAACGTCCTGACTTTC
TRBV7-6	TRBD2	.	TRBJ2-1	CASSLRVSSGSSYNEQFF	TGTGCCAGCAGCTTAAGGGTCTCTAGCGGGAGCTCCTACAATGAGCAGTTCTTC
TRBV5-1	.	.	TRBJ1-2	CASSWTDDYGYTF	TGCGCCAGCAGTTGGACAGATGACTATGGCTACACCTTC
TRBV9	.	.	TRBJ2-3	CASSVGVASTDTQYF	TGTGCCAGCAGCGTAGGCGTTGCTAGCACAGATACGCAGTATTTT
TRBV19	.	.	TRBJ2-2	CASSIPSTHTGELFF	TGTGCCAGTAGTATACCATCCACACACACCGGGGAGCTGTTTTTT
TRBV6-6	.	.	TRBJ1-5	CASSQYRQVNQPQHF	TGTGCCAGCAGTCAATACCGACAGGTCAATCAGCCCCAGCATTTT
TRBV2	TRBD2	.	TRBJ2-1	CASRGAGAYSYNEQFF	TGTGCCAGCAGAGGAGCGGGGGCCTACTCCTACAATGAGCAGTTCTTC
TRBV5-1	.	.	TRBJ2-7	CASSLEQATGAYEQYF	TGCGCCAGCAGCTTGGAGCAAGCGACAGGAGCCTACGAGCAGTACTTC
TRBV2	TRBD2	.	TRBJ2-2	CASSDRLAGGLNTGELFF	TGTGCCAGCAGTGATCGGCTAGCGGGAGGGTTAAACACCGGGGAGCTGTTTTTT
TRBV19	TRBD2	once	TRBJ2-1	CASSSTSENEQFF	TGTGCCAGTAGTAGCACTAGCGAAAATGAGCAGTTCTTC
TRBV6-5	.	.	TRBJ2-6	CASSRASSGANVLTF	TGTGCCAGCAGTCGGGCATCCTCTGGGGCCAACGTCCTGACTTTC
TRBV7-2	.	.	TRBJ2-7	CASSFSSYEQYF	TGTGCCAGCAGCTTTTCATCCTACGAGCAGTACTTC
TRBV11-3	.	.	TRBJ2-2	CASSSGTKNTGELFF	TGTGCCAGCAGCTCCGGGACAAAGAACACCGGGGAGCTGTTTTTT
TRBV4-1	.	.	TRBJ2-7	CASSQAGLPYEQYF	TGCGCCAGCAGCCAAGCTGGACTTCCCTACGAGCAGTACTTC
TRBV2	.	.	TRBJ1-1	CASRDQGSTEAFF	TGTGCCAGCAGAGACCAGGGGAGCACTGAAGCTTTCTTT
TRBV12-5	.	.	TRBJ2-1	CASDSGTGNEQFF	TGTGCTAGTGACTCCGGGACGGGAAATGAGCAGTTCTTC
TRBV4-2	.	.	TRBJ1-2	CASSYTQGDYGYTF	TGTGCCAGCAGCTATACACAGGGTGACTATGGCTACACCTTC
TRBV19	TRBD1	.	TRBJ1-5	CASSPFAGDRGNQPQHF	TGTGCCAGTAGTCCCTTCGCTGGGGACAGGGGCAATCAGCCCCAGCATTTT